Below, 3 T cell receptor beta chains from the same sample are listed, as sequenced in a study of human T cells and chemical hapten exposure. TCRdb ran MiXCR on the RACE reads and lists one entry per CDR3 protein. This sample yields roughly 86,000 distinct CDR3 sequences, of which approximately 10% are seen a single time; less than 2.5% belongs to the top ten. Time point indicated: patch test 1, 2 weeks after DPC sensitization. Sample treatment: therapeutic diphenylcyclopropenone sensitization with weekly scalp DPC. The sample was whole blood, taken in connection with sensitization to the hapten diphenylcyclopropenone (DPC). The source of these receptors is a man aged 40-55 years with alopecia areata. Some clones in this sample may be carry-over from other donors' samples.

This clonotype was observed a few times. The CDR3 spells CAISASGFSGELFF. The CDR3 nucleotides read TGTGCCATCAGTGCGTCCGGATTTTCCGGGGAGCTGTTTTTT. The chain employs TRBV10-3 and TRBJ2-2; no reliable D call. This CDR3 region has 14 residues. V lost 4 bases and J lost 6, with 12 bases in between. In germline, CDR1 is ENHRY, CDR2 SYGVKD.

This clonotype was observed a handful of times. This chain uses TRBV7-6 with TRBJ2-5; D uncertain. Germline CDR1 SGHVS, CDR2 FNYEAQ. CDR3 length: 15 residues. The V end was cut by 1 base, the J end by 2 bases, with 11 bases between. Written as DNA, the CDR3 is TGTGCCAGCAGCTTAGGTCGCCTACCTCAAGAGACCCAGTACTTC. It encodes CASSLGRLPQETQYF.

The chain carries TRBV5-1 and TRBJ1-1; TRBD1 aligns across 7 bases. In germline, CDR1 is SGHRS, CDR2 YFSETQ. The trim removed 7 bases at V and 3 bases at J, leaving 15 bases unmatched. This CDR3 has 16 amino acids. CDR3 nucleotides: TGCGCCAGCGGGCTCCAGGGGGTAGGTGCGGACACTGAAGCTTTCTTT. This codes for CASGLQGVGADTEAFF.